This T cell receptor beta chain came from a study of T cell clones after liver transplantation. V lost 2 bases to trimming and J lost 0 bases, with 11 bases between them. CDR3 length equals 16 residues. The germline gives CDR1 SNHLY, CDR2 FYNNEI. Libraries were prepared by immunoSEQ multiplex PCR; TCRdb keeps only in-frame clonotypes and omits some of them. The repertoire holds nearly 15,000 clones, less than 85% seen once, with roughly 28% in the top ten. This sequence originates from a human patient who received a liver transplant. Some T cells may have originated in the graft donor. The genes are TRBV2 and TRBJ1-5, with D uncertain. Sequencing was performed on CD8+ T cells from blood, taken around 4 years after liver transplant. The CDR3 region has the DNA TGTGCCAGCAGTGAATGGGAGGCCCGTAGCAATCAGCCCCAGCATTTT. This codes for CASSEWEARSNQPQHF.